The 30 T cell receptor beta chains presented below share a single source sample, sequenced in a study of graft-versus-host responses after intestinal transplantation. Their cognate antigens are unknown. TCRdb keeps only in-frame clones here, not all; method: immunoSEQ multiplex PCR. The top ten hold 0.95% to 1.5% of the sample, which has around 100,000 clones, 85% to 95% seen once. The material was unstimulated CD8+ T cells sorted from spleen or lymph node cells, obtained before transplant. The receptors here all came from a human donor who was the organ donor for an intestinal transplant.

The chain is built from TRBV2 and TRBJ2-5; 7 positions match TRBD1. This CDR3 has 17 residues. Germline V CDR1 and CDR2: SNHLY, FYNNEI. V lost 8 bases and J lost 4; bases outside the gene matches: 19. CDR3 sequence (DNA): TGTGCCAGCGGCGAGGTAGTAACAGGGGATCAGGGAGAGACCCAGTACTTC. Protein: CASGEVVTGDQGETQYF.

This clone was seen only once. This rearrangement joins TRBV19 to TRBJ2-3; maybe TRBD1 (6 bases). V was pared by 0 bases and J by 0 bases, with 13 bases between. The germline V gene has CDR1 LNHDA and CDR2 SQIVND (reference sequence). The CDR3 spans 17 residues. CDR3 coding DNA: TGTGCCAGTAGTATAGATTACGGGACACCGAGCACAGATACGCAGTATTTT. This gives the protein CASSIDYGTPSTDTQYF.

Comment on this clone: One end of the junction is discordant with germline, which a read error may explain. The same CDR3 can be traced to other DNA sequences in this sample. The chain is built from TRBV9 and TRBJ2-7; 7 nucleotides match TRBD2. The CDR3 sequence is 15 residues long. Germline V CDR1 and CDR2: SGDLS, YYNGEE. In DNA, the CDR3 is TGTGCCAGCAGCGTAGGCCCCGGGGGGTCCTACGAACAGTACTTC. This translates into CASSVGPGGSYEQYF.

This rearrangement joins TRBV7-6 to TRBJ2-3, with D perhaps being TRBD1 or TRBD2 (5 bases each). The V end lost 3 bases, the J end lost 4 bases, and 20 bases lay between the germline ends. CDR1 is SGHVS and CDR2 is FNYEAQ in the germline V gene. This CDR3 contains 17 residues. The CDR3 protein is CASSFFRGEGSADTQYF. CDR3 coding DNA: TGTGCCAGCAGCTTCTTTAGGGGCGAGGGTAGCGCAGATACGCAGTATTTT.

This clone occurred a few times. This chain joins TRBV7-2 and TRBJ2-7, with 11 bases matching TRBD1. This CDR3 spans 15 amino acids. Trimming at V came to 6 bases and at J to 4 bases, leaving 8 bases not matched to a gene. Germline CDR1 SGHTA, CDR2 FQGNSA. In nucleotides, the CDR3 is TGTGCCAGCAGTTTTTCCGGGACAGGGGGATACGAGCAGTACTTC. Amino acids: CASSFSGTGGYEQYF. The full variable domain, with the rest looked up from reference TRBV7-2 and TRBJ2-7, is GAGVSQSPSNKVTEKGKDVELRCDPISGHTALYWYRQSLGQGLEFLIYFQGNSAPDKSGLPSDRFSAERTGGSVSTLTIQRTQQEDSAVYLCASSFSGTGGYEQYFGPGTRLTVT.

The chain recombines TRBV7-9 with TRBJ2-5, with TRBD1 matching 9 bases. Germline V CDR1 and CDR2: SEHNR, FQNEAQ (reference sequence). The J segment lost 1 base and the V segment lost 3 bases, leaving 0 bases of the junction unmatched. The CDR3 totals 14 residues. As DNA, the CDR3 is TGTGCCAGCAGCTTGACAGGGGGCCAAGAGACCCAGTACTTC. It translates to CASSLTGGQETQYF.

A note on this clone: At one end the junction does not follow the germline gene, possibly because of a read error. The chain couples TRBV4-1 to TRBJ1-1, with a tentative D call TRBD1 (6 bases). The germline V gene has CDR1 MGHRA and CDR2 YSYEKL. The CDR3 length is 16 residues. CDR3 DNA: TGCGCCAGCAGCCACACACCCCACACAGGGCTTCATGAACCTTTCTTT. Encoded protein: CASSHTPHTGLHEPFF.

The chain is built from TRBV4-3 and TRBJ1-1; unclear D gene. Germline V gene sequence: CDR1 LGHNA, CDR2 YSLEER. This CDR3 comprises 13 residues. Trimming pared 4 bases from V and 4 bases from J, leaving 10 bases between. In nucleotides, the CDR3 is TGCGCCAGCAGCCTCAACCAGCTCACTGAAGCTTTCTTT. This codes for CASSLNQLTEAFF.

The chain carries TRBV19 and TRBJ2-1; no clear D. V gave up 8 bases and J gave up 9 bases, with 11 bases separating them. Looked up from germline, CDR1 is LNHDA and CDR2 is SQIVND (reference sequence). The CDR3 has 11 residues. CDR3 sequence reads: CASGEGLEQFF. The CDR3 nucleotides read TGTGCCAGTGGGGAAGGTCTTGAGCAGTTCTTC.

The V gene is TRBV28, the J gene TRBJ2-7; TRBD2 might be the D (5 bases). This CDR3 is 14 amino acids long. Germline assignment: CDR1 MDHEN and CDR2 SYDVKM. The V end was cut by 6 bases, the J end by 7 bases, with 19 bases between. CDR3 sequence reads: CASSFLVGVGEQYF. CDR3 coding DNA: TGTGCCAGCAGCTTCCTGGTGGGAGTAGGGGAGCAGTACTTC. The full variable domain, in which reference TRBV28 and TRBJ2-7 provide the parts outside the CDR3, is DVKVTQSSRYLVKRTGEKVFLECVQDMDHENMFWYRQDPGLGLRLIYFSYDVKMKEKGDIPEGYSVSREKKERFSLILESASTNQTSMYLCASSFLVGVGEQYFGPGTRLTVT.

The chain combines TRBV6-6 with TRBJ2-2; TRBD2 might be the D (6 bases). Trimming cost V 7 bases and J 5 bases, with 14 bases left between them. Germline V gene data show CDR1 as MNHNY and CDR2 as SVGAGI (reference sequence). CDR3 length equals 14 residues. This CDR3 is CASIGREGTGELFF. CDR3 sequence (DNA): TGTGCCAGCATAGGGCGGGAAGGGACCGGGGAGCTGTTTTTT.

V is TRBV6-5 and J is TRBJ2-7; tentative D call: TRBD1 (6 bases). CDR1 is MNHEY and CDR2 is SVGAGI in the germline V gene. The CDR3 runs to 14 residues. Trimming pared 7 bases from V and 2 bases from J, leaving 15 bases between. CDR3 sequence: CASTLDSLTYEQYF. The CDR3 coding sequence is TGTGCCAGCACCTTGGACAGCCTCACCTACGAGCAGTACTTC.

The rearrangement joins TRBV5-6 to TRBJ2-1; D gene unclear. Looked up from germline, CDR1 is SGHDT and CDR2 is YYEEEE. This CDR3 region has 15 residues. The V end lost 4 bases, the J end lost 1 base, and 12 bases lay between the germline ends. CDR3 sequence reads: CASSPSYGSYNEQFF. CDR3 nucleotides: TGTGCCAGCAGCCCTTCATATGGGTCCTACAATGAGCAGTTCTTC.

DNA for the CDR3: TGTGCCAGCAGCGTATCGGGTTTTCGGCAAGAGACCCAGTACTTC. Amino acids: CASSVSGFRQETQYF. V is TRBV9 and J is TRBJ2-5; D is unclear. CDR1 and CDR2 (germline): SGDLS, YYNGEE. Trimming pared 1 base from V and 2 bases from J, leaving 12 bases between. The CDR3 sequence is 15 residues long. Combining the CDR3 with reference TRBV9 and TRBJ2-5 gives the whole variable domain DSGVTQTPKHLITATGQRVTLRCSPRSGDLSVYWYQQSLDQGLQFLIQYYNGEERAKGNILERFSAQQFPDLHSELNLSSLELGDSALYFCASSVSGFRQETQYFGPGTRLLVL.

There are a few counts of this clone. V usage is TRBV10-3 and J usage is TRBJ2-7; 9 nucleotides line up with TRBD2. CDR1 and CDR2 from the germline V gene are ENHRY and SYGVKD. The V gene end was trimmed by 0 bases and the J gene end by 4 bases; junction bases not matched to a gene: 7. The CDR3 is 16 amino acids. The CDR3 DNA is TGTGCCATCAGTGAGTCGAGCGCGGGAGGGCCTTACGAGCAGTACTTC. Translated: CAISESSAGGPYEQYF.

A remark on this clone: At one of its ends the junction is not consistent with the germline gene, which may arise from a read error. At the DNA level, this CDR3 is encoded by other sequences in the same sample as well. The chain links TRBV4-1 to TRBJ1-1, with unresolved D. The CDR3 spans 17 residues. Germline V gene lookup returns CDR1 MGHRA and CDR2 YSYEKL. The CDR3 loop is CASSPTAPQAVNTEAFF. The CDR3 nucleotides are TGCGCCAGCAGCCCCACGGCTCCCCAGGCGGTGAACACTGAAGCTTTCTTC.

The chain is built from TRBV7-9 and TRBJ2-7; 7 positions match TRBD1. V dropped 4 bases and J dropped 3; count of bases not matched to a gene: 9. Germline loops: CDR1 SEHNR, CDR2 FQNEAQ (reference sequence). This CDR3 is built from 15 residues. CDR3 in DNA: TGTGCCAGCAGCTCCGGGACAGCCTTATACTACGAGCAGTACTTC. Its protein is CASSSGTALYYEQYF.

This clone was recorded once. V and J are TRBV30 and TRBJ1-2, with unresolved D. Germline assignment: CDR1 GTSNPN and CDR2 SVGIG (reference sequence). V was trimmed by 5 bases and J by 5 bases, leaving 12 bases between them. The CDR3 extends over 12 amino acids. The CDR3 loop reads CAWGSPGYGYTF. In DNA, the CDR3 is TGTGCCTGGGGGTCCCCGGGATATGGCTACACCTTC.

This chain uses TRBV7-9 with TRBJ2-1; the D call may be TRBD1 or TRBD2 (7 bases each). Trimming stripped 1 base from V and 5 bases from J, with 12 bases between. The CDR3 length is 15 residues. Germline assignment: CDR1 SEHNR and CDR2 FQNEAQ (reference sequence). DNA for the CDR3: TGTGCCAGCAGCTTAGGACAGGGAGGGGACAATGAGCAGTTCTTC. Protein: CASSLGQGGDNEQFF.

This rearrangement joins TRBV7-9 to TRBJ2-5; 7 bases are shared with TRBD1. V was pared by 1 base and J by 1 base, with 0 bases of the junction left unmatched. CDR1 is SEHNR, CDR2 FQNEAQ, per germline (reference sequence). CDR3 length equals 14 residues. The CDR3 loop is CASSLGTGQETQYF. CDR3 coding DNA: TGTGCCAGCAGCTTAGGGACAGGCCAAGAGACCCAGTACTTC.

The chain combines TRBV18 with TRBJ2-7; TRBD1 aligns across 11 bases. This CDR3 comprises 15 residues. The germline gives CDR1 KGHSH, CDR2 LQKENI. V trimming: 1 base; J trimming: 3 bases; junction bases outside the gene matches: 2. CDR3 sequence: CASSPRGTGGYEQYF. The CDR3 region has the DNA TGTGCCAGCTCACCACGTGGGACAGGGGGCTACGAGCAGTACTTC.

The chain couples TRBV4-2 to TRBJ2-2; D uncertain. The CDR3 has 13 residues. The germline gives CDR1 LGHNA, CDR2 YNFKEQ. V gave up 2 bases and J gave up 8 bases, with 9 bases separating them. Here the CDR3 DNA reads TGTGCCAGCAGCCAATATCAAATGGGGGAGCTGTTTTTT. This codes for CASSQYQMGELFF.

The gene calls are TRBV2 and TRBJ1-1, with D tentatively TRBD1 (5 bases). Trimming stripped 5 bases from V and 2 bases from J, with 15 bases between. CDR3 length: 15 residues. CDR1 and CDR2 from the germline V gene are SNHLY and FYNNEI. CDR3 loop: CASSRTGTGNTEAFF. CDR3 coding DNA: TGTGCCAGCAGTAGAACCGGGACGGGAAACACTGAAGCTTTCTTT.

This chain uses TRBV28 with TRBJ2-3; D unclear. Per the germline V gene, CDR1 is MDHEN and CDR2 is SYDVKM. The CDR3 sequence is 11 residues long. The V end was cut by 3 bases, the J end by 5 bases, with 3 bases between. The CDR3 nucleotides are TGTGCCAGCAGTTTTGGAGATACGCAGTATTTT. Its protein is CASSFGDTQYF.

V usage is TRBV6-5 and J usage is TRBJ2-5, with D hard to call. Germline V CDR1 and CDR2: MNHEY, SVGAGI. The V and J ends lost 6 bases and 5 bases respectively, with 16 bases between them. The CDR3 length is 14 residues. The CDR3 loop reads CASSLSGMGETQYF. The CDR3 DNA is TGTGCCAGCAGCCTCTCCGGTATGGGGGAGACCCAGTACTTC.

This clone showed up just once. This chain joins TRBV5-4 and TRBJ1-1; 9 nucleotides line up with TRBD1. Trimming removed 3 bases from V and 3 bases from J; junction bases left unmatched: 3. The CDR3 is made up of 14 amino acids. CDR1 SGHNT and CDR2 YYREEE come from the germline V gene (reference sequence). Here the CDR3 DNA reads TGTGCCAGCAGCTCGGACAGGGGTGACACTGAAGCTTTCTTT. Protein sequence: CASSSDRGDTEAFF.

This clone was observed a single time. This chain uses TRBV2 with TRBJ1-1, with D possibly matching TRBD1 (6 bases). The CDR3 length is 11 residues. Per the germline V gene, CDR1 is SNHLY and CDR2 is FYNNEI. The ends were cut back, 9 bases at V and 9 bases at J, with 14 bases in the middle. CDR3 protein: CASPRGAQAFF. The CDR3 nucleotides read TGTGCCAGTCCTCGGGGGGCTCAAGCTTTCTTT.

The J gene is TRBJ2-7, the V gene TRBV28; D not certain. This CDR3 has 15 residues. V was clipped by 7 bases and J by 4 bases, with 20 bases between them. In germline, CDR1 is MDHEN, CDR2 SYDVKM. In nucleotides, the CDR3 is TGTGCCAGCACCGTAGGACCGCTATCTTCTTACGAGCAGTACTTC. Its translation is CASTVGPLSSYEQYF. The variable domain in full, with the rest retrieved from reference TRBV28 and TRBJ2-7, is DVKVTQSSRYLVKRTGEKVFLECVQDMDHENMFWYRQDPGLGLRLIYFSYDVKMKEKGDIPEGYSVSREKKERFSLILESASTNQTSMYLCASTVGPLSSYEQYFGPGTRLTVT.

The CDR3 loop reads CASSQVRSGEQYF. The CDR3 DNA sequence: TGCGCCAGCAGCCAAGTCCGGTCTGGGGAGCAGTACTTC. The rearrangement uses TRBV4-1 and TRBJ2-7, with unresolved D. This CDR3 spans 13 amino acids. Germline CDR1 MGHRA, CDR2 YSYEKL. Trimming stripped 1 base from V and 7 bases from J, with 11 bases between.

The chain uses TRBV5-1 and TRBJ1-1; tentatively, D is TRBD1 (6 bases). The V gene lost 0 bases and the J gene lost 8 bases, with 8 bases spanning the gap. This CDR3 region has 12 residues. Germline values: CDR1 SGHRS, CDR2 YFSETQ. CDR3 amino acids: CASSLAQGEAFF. The CDR3 DNA is TGCGCCAGCAGCTTGGCACAGGGCGAAGCTTTCTTT.